This T cell receptor (beta chain) derives from a study of tumor T cells in aggressive B-cell lymphoma. V lost 3 bases to trimming and J lost 3 bases, with 9 bases between them. Germline CDR1 is SGHTA and CDR2 is FQGTGA. CDR3 size: 14 residues. TCRdb keeps only in-frame clones here, not all; method: immunoSEQ multiplex PCR. This table holds 7,000 to 8,000 clones, about 83% found once. Sequences were obtained from tumor tissue. The chain links TRBV7-3 to TRBJ2-1; D is perhaps TRBD2 (6 bases). This TCR was sampled from an adult with diffuse large B cell lymphoma. DNA of the CDR3: TGTGCCAGCAGCTTCTCTAGCGACTACAATGAGCAGTTCTTC. Encoded protein: CASSFSSDYNEQFF.